A selection of T cell receptor beta chains follows, all from one sample in a study of blood T cells in healthy people across ages. TCRdb fed the 5' RACE reads into MiXCR, producing one record per CDR3 protein. Of 1,500,000 or so distinct CDR3 sequences in the sample, approximately 59% are singletons; the top ten hold 6.5% to 8.5%. The sample consisted of blood. The receptors originated from a man aged 18 to 29 in good health. CDR3s include the opening cysteine and the closing phenylalanine or tryptophan. A D gene is named only where the DNA matches it firmly. Clone sizes are given selectively: once, few, many, or a class where the clone is expanded.

D: -; length: 15; V: TRBV6-5; J: TRBJ2-7; size: -; DNA: TGTGCCAGCAGTCCTCGTGCAGGCCGCCGGGACGAGCAGTACTTC; CDR3: CASSPRAGRRDEQYF
D: -; length: 16; V: TRBV7-9; J: TRBJ1-2; size: -; DNA: TGTGCCAGCAGCTTAAAAGGGCCCTCGGGGATATCGGGCTACACCTTC; CDR3: CASSLKGPSGISGYTF
D: -; length: 17; V: TRBV18; J: TRBJ1-1; size: -; DNA: TGTGCCAGCACACCGACCGGGTGGGGAATCAAGGACACTGAAGCTTTCTTT; CDR3: CASTPTGWGIKDTEAFF
D: TRBD1; length: 18; V: TRBV7-9; J: TRBJ1-1; size: -; DNA: TGTGCCAGCAGCTTAGGTTCCCGGGACAGGGGCCGGGGCACTGAAGCTTTCTTT; CDR3: CASSLGSRDRGRGTEAFF
D: -; length: 13; V: TRBV6-2/TRBV6-3; J: TRBJ1-5; size: once; DNA: TGTGCCAGCAGTATGGGGTATGGGCAGCCCCAGCATTTT; CDR3: CASSMGYGQPQHF
D: -; length: 14; V: TRBV12-3/TRBV12-4; J: TRBJ1-1; size: -; DNA: TGTGCCAGCGCACCCCTTGGGGGGGGCACTGAAGCTTTCTTT; CDR3: CASAPLGGGTEAFF
D: -; length: 14; V: TRBV25-1; J: TRBJ2-7; size: -; DNA: TGTGCCAGCAGTGAAGCAGGCAGGGAGTACGAGCAGTACTTC; CDR3: CASSEAGREYEQYF
D: -; length: 13; V: TRBV10-3; J: TRBJ2-3; size: -; DNA: TGTGCCATCAGCCGACAGAGCACAGATACGCAGTATTTT; CDR3: CAISRQSTDTQYF
D: -; length: 13; V: TRBV15; J: TRBJ1-1; size: -; DNA: TGTGCCACCAGCGCCTTAATGAACACTGAAGCTTTCTTT; CDR3: CATSALMNTEAFF
D: TRBD1; length: 13; V: TRBV10-2; J: TRBJ2-5; size: -; DNA: TGCGCCAGCAAAGACAGGGTCCAAGAGACCCAGTACTTC; CDR3: CASKDRVQETQYF
D: -; length: 15; V: TRBV12-3/TRBV12-4; J: TRBJ2-1; size: -; DNA: TGTGCCAGCAGTCTTCCGGCGGCGGGGAGGAATGAGCAGTTCTTC; CDR3: CASSLPAAGRNEQFF
D: TRBD2; length: 15; V: TRBV25-1; J: TRBJ2-4; size: few; DNA: TGTGCCAGCAGTTTTCGCCTAGCGGGAAAAAACATTCAGTACTTC; CDR3: CASSFRLAGKNIQYF
D: TRBD1; length: 14; V: TRBV29-1; J: TRBJ2-1; size: -; DNA: TGCAGCGTGGTTGGGGACAGGGGTTCCAATGAGCAGTTCTTC; CDR3: CSVVGDRGSNEQFF
D: TRBD1; length: 16; V: TRBV6-6; J: TRBJ1-6; size: -; DNA: TGTGCCAGCAGTTACTCGGGACAGGGGAATGGTTCACCCCTCCACTTT; CDR3: CASSYSGQGNGSPLHF
D: -; length: 13; V: TRBV29-1; J: TRBJ1-1; size: -; DNA: TGCAGCGTTACTCGGGGATTTGGCACTGAAGCTTTCTTT; CDR3: CSVTRGFGTEAFF
D: -; length: 13; V: TRBV27; J: TRBJ1-6; size: -; DNA: TGTGCCAGCAGGGACAGTTTTAATTCACCCCTCCACTTT; CDR3: CASRDSFNSPLHF
D: TRBD1; length: 16; V: TRBV4-3; J: TRBJ2-3; size: few; DNA: TGCGCCAGCAGCCAAACCCGGACAGGCGGGACAGATACGCAGTATTTT; CDR3: CASSQTRTGGTDTQYF
D: TRBD1; length: 14; V: TRBV13; J: TRBJ2-4; size: -; DNA: TGTGCCAGCACACGGGACAGGGCCAAAAACATTCAGTACTTC; CDR3: CASTRDRAKNIQYF
D: -; length: 16; V: TRBV10-3; J: TRBJ1-4; size: few; DNA: TGTGCCATCGGGGAGGGGAGACCCCCAACTAATGAAAAACTGTTTTTT; CDR3: CAIGEGRPPTNEKLFF
D: TRBD2; length: 16; V: TRBV10-2; J: TRBJ2-7; size: -; DNA: TGCGCCAGCAGTGGGACTAGACTAGCGGGAAGATACGAGCAGTACTTC; CDR3: CASSGTRLAGRYEQYF
D: TRBD1; length: 13; V: TRBV20-1; J: TRBJ2-7; size: -; DNA: TGCAGTGCAACGGACAGGGGGGGATACGAGCAGTACTTC; CDR3: CSATDRGGYEQYF
D: -; length: 17; V: TRBV25-1; J: TRBJ2-1; size: few; DNA: TGTGCCAGCGGTGGGACTGCCGACAGGACACAGTCTGAGGAGCAGTTCTTC; CDR3: CASGGTADRTQSEEQFF
D: TRBD1; length: 18; V: TRBV7-6; J: TRBJ1-1; size: -; DNA: TGTGCCAGCAGCTTATTCGCGGGACAGGGTGAGTGGGACACTGAAGCTTTCTTT; CDR3: CASSLFAGQGEWDTEAFF
D: -; length: 14; V: TRBV3-1; J: TRBJ1-2; size: few; DNA: TGTGCCAGCAGCCAAGAACGGGGAACCTATGGCTACACCTTC; CDR3: CASSQERGTYGYTF
D: -; length: 15; V: TRBV10-3; J: TRBJ2-7; size: -; DNA: TGTGCCATCCAGGGAGGTAAGGGAAGCGGGTACGAGCAGTACTTC; CDR3: CAIQGGKGSGYEQYF
D: -; length: 13; V: TRBV7-9; J: TRBJ2-7; size: -; DNA: TGTGCCAGCAGCGCCCGAAGTGCCTACGAGCAGTACTTC; CDR3: CASSARSAYEQYF
D: -; length: 14; V: TRBV12-3/TRBV12-4; J: TRBJ1-1; size: -; DNA: TGTGCCAGCAATTTCGGGGGTATGAACACTGAAGCTTTCTTT; CDR3: CASNFGGMNTEAFF
D: -; length: 13; V: TRBV20-1; J: TRBJ2-5; size: -; DNA: TGCAGTGCCTCACCCATAGCGGCGGAGACCCAGTACTTC; CDR3: CSASPIAAETQYF
D: -; length: 18; V: TRBV4-1; J: TRBJ1-6; size: once; DNA: TGCGCCAGCAGCCACATCGAGTCTAGCGGACCCCTAAATTCACCCCTCCACTTT; CDR3: CASSHIESSGPLNSPLHF
D: TRBD1; length: 16; V: TRBV10-3; J: TRBJ2-7; size: -; DNA: TGTGCCATCAGTGAGTCTAGGACAGGGCGTCCCTACGAGCAGTACTTC; CDR3: CAISESRTGRPYEQYF
D: -; length: 16; V: TRBV20-1; J: TRBJ2-3; size: -; DNA: TGCAGTGCTAGAGATCTGCGGACAGCTAGCACAGATACGCAGTATTTT; CDR3: CSARDLRTASTDTQYF
D: TRBD2; length: 18; V: TRBV7-9; J: TRBJ2-7; size: few; DNA: TGTGCCAGCAGCTTAGACCGACTGTCCAAGCGGGATTCTTACGAGCAGTACTTC; CDR3: CASSLDRLSKRDSYEQYF
D: TRBD1; length: 18; V: TRBV7-4; J: TRBJ2-7; size: -; DNA: TGTGCCAGCAGCTTAGTTGGACAGGGAACAATACCCTCCTACGAGCAGTACTTC; CDR3: CASSLVGQGTIPSYEQYF
D: TRBD2; length: 16; V: TRBV7-9; J: TRBJ2-3; size: -; DNA: TGTGTCAGCAGCTCCCGAGCGGGAGGGAGCACAGATACGCAGTATTTT; CDR3: CVSSSRAGGSTDTQYF
D: -; length: 15; V: TRBV5-6; J: TRBJ2-7; size: -; DNA: TGTGCCAGCAGCTTTCTTAGTGGCCTCTCCGACGAGCAGTACTTC; CDR3: CASSFLSGLSDEQYF
D: -; length: 12; V: TRBV7-9; J: TRBJ2-1; size: -; DNA: TGTGCCAGCATGGTACGGGGCTGGGAGCAGTTCTTC; CDR3: CASMVRGWEQFF
D: -; length: 15; V: TRBV27; J: TRBJ2-3; size: few; DNA: TGTGCCAGCAGTTTAGTCCTGGCTAGCACAGATACGCAGTATTTT; CDR3: CASSLVLASTDTQYF
D: TRBD1; length: 16; V: TRBV7-9; J: TRBJ2-5; size: -; DNA: TGTGCCAGCAGTCACCGGGACAGGGGGGCTCAAGAGACCCAGTACTTC; CDR3: CASSHRDRGAQETQYF
D: -; length: 15; V: TRBV10-3; J: TRBJ1-1; size: -; DNA: TGTGCCATCAGTGAGCCGGGCATTTTAGGGACTGAAGCTTTCTTT; CDR3: CAISEPGILGTEAFF
D: TRBD1; length: 17; V: TRBV4-3; J: TRBJ2-1; size: -; DNA: TGCGCCAGCAGCCAAGATTCGGGGACAGGGTGGTACAATGAGCAGTTCTTC; CDR3: CASSQDSGTGWYNEQFF
D: TRBD1; length: 12; V: TRBV20-1; J: TRBJ1-5; size: -; DNA: TGCAGTGCCAGAGACAGGGCCCCCCCCCAGCATTTT; CDR3: CSARDRAPPQHF
D: -; length: 14; V: TRBV27; J: TRBJ2-1; size: many; DNA: TGTGCCAGCAGCCCGGGAGACCGTCGCAATGAGCAGTTCTTC; CDR3: CASSPGDRRNEQFF
D: -; length: 14; V: TRBV9; J: TRBJ2-3; size: -; DNA: TGTGCCAGCAGCGTAGGACCATCTGGAGATACGCAGTATTTT; CDR3: CASSVGPSGDTQYF
D: TRBD1; length: 16; V: TRBV3-1; J: TRBJ1-1; size: -; DNA: TGTGCCAGCAGCCACGATGCGGGACAGTTGAACACTGAAGCTTTCTTT; CDR3: CASSHDAGQLNTEAFF
D: -; length: 13; V: TRBV14; J: TRBJ1-2; size: -; DNA: TGTGCCAGCAGCCAAGATCCCAAGGGGAGGGGCACCTTC; CDR3: CASSQDPKGRGTF
D: -; length: 13; V: TRBV10-3; J: TRBJ1-2; size: few; DNA: TGTGCCATCAGTGAGACAAACAGGGATGGCTACACCTTC; CDR3: CAISETNRDGYTF
D: TRBD1; length: 13; V: TRBV29-1; J: TRBJ1-2; size: -; DNA: TGCAGCCTCGATGACAGGGGTGGTTTGGGCTACACCTTC; CDR3: CSLDDRGGLGYTF
D: -; length: 14; V: TRBV12-3/TRBV12-4; J: TRBJ2-7; size: once; DNA: TGTGCCAGCAGTGTAGGAGGGGTTTACCACGAGCAGTACTTC; CDR3: CASSVGGVYHEQYF
D: -; length: 13; V: TRBV7-9; J: TRBJ1-2; size: -; DNA: TGTGCCAGCAGCTCCGTAGTGTTGAATGGCTACACCTTC; CDR3: CASSSVVLNGYTF
D: -; length: 13; V: TRBV2; J: TRBJ1-6; size: -; DNA: TGTGCCAGCAGTGGGACACCGGTTTCACCCCTCCACTTT; CDR3: CASSGTPVSPLHF
D: -; length: 15; V: TRBV29-1; J: TRBJ2-4; size: -; DNA: TGCAGCGTCCAGGGGGGGGGGATAGCCAAAAACATTCAGTACTTC; CDR3: CSVQGGGIAKNIQYF
D: TRBD2; length: 16; V: TRBV12-3/TRBV12-4; J: TRBJ2-1; size: -; DNA: TGTGCCAGCAGTGGAACTAGCGCCAGCTCCTACAATGAGCAGTTCTTC; CDR3: CASSGTSASSYNEQFF
D: -; length: 10; V: TRBV20-1; J: TRBJ2-1; size: -; DNA: TGCAGGGACAACTACAATGAGCAGTTCTTC; CDR3: CRDNYNEQFF
D: -; length: 13; V: TRBV5-1; J: TRBJ2-3; size: -; DNA: TGCGCCAGCGCGGGACATAGGCCGGATACGCAGTATTTT; CDR3: CASAGHRPDTQYF
D: TRBD1; length: 13; V: TRBV7-9; J: TRBJ1-2; size: few; DNA: TGTGCCAGCAGCAGTGACAGGGAGTATGGCTACACCTTC; CDR3: CASSSDREYGYTF
D: -; length: 13; V: TRBV2; J: TRBJ2-3; size: -; DNA: TGTGCCACCAAGGGGCGGAACACAGATACGCAGTATTTT; CDR3: CATKGRNTDTQYF
D: TRBD1; length: 16; V: TRBV10-1; J: TRBJ2-7; size: -; DNA: TGCGCCAGCAGTGGGCCAACCGGGACAGGGTCCTACGAGCAGTACTTC; CDR3: CASSGPTGTGSYEQYF
D: -; length: 15; V: TRBV7-6; J: TRBJ2-3; size: -; DNA: TGTGCCAGCAGCCTCGATAAGCGGGTATCCGATACGCAGTATTTT; CDR3: CASSLDKRVSDTQYF
D: -; length: 14; V: TRBV10-3; J: TRBJ2-1; size: -; DNA: TGTGCCATCAGTGACGAAGTTATTTACAATGAGCAGTTCTTC; CDR3: CAISDEVIYNEQFF
D: -; length: 17; V: TRBV4-1; J: TRBJ2-1; size: -; DNA: TGCGCCAGCAGCCAAGGTGGCGCCGGGGAGTTCTACAATGAGCAGTTCTTC; CDR3: CASSQGGAGEFYNEQFF